The 32 T cell receptor beta chains below come from one sample, sequenced in a study of cytomegalovirus exposure and HLA in healthy donors. Assay: immunoSEQ multiplex PCR; the TCRdb copy retains only in-frame clones and omits some. The table has some 150,000 clones, roughly 89% seen once; the top ten hold approximately 1.4%. Sequenced sample: PBMCs. These receptors all stem from a young woman in good health and CMV-seronegative.

The V and J genes are TRBV2 and TRBJ2-5; 11 bases line up with TRBD2. J gave up 3 bases and V 3 bases, and 6 bases lay outside the gene matches. Germline V CDR1 and CDR2: SNHLY, FYNNEI. This CDR3 contains 16 residues. The CDR3 bases are TGTGCCAGCAGTGACAGACTAGCGGGGACGAAAGAGACCCAGTACTTC. Encoded protein: CASSDRLAGTKETQYF. Full variable domain (remainder filled in from reference TRBV2 and TRBJ2-5): EPEVTQTPSHQVTQMGQEVILRCVPISNHLYFYWYRQILGQKVEFLVSFYNNEISEKSEIFDDQFSVERPDGSNFTLKIRSTKLEDSAMYFCASSDRLAGTKETQYFGPGTRLLVL.

The CDR3 bases are TGTGCCAGCAGCTTGTTCGGGAAGACTTATAGCAATCAGCCCCAGCATTTT. Translation gives CASSLFGKTYSNQPQHF. The chain recombines TRBV5-6 with TRBJ1-5; unclear D gene. Germline V gene lookup returns CDR1 SGHDT and CDR2 YYEEEE. V shed 1 base and J shed 0 bases, with 14 bases lying between them. This CDR3 comprises 17 residues.

The chain recombines TRBV9 with TRBJ2-1; 8 positions match TRBD2. The trim removed 4 bases at V and 6 bases at J, leaving 3 bases unmatched. The CDR3 runs to 13 residues. The V gene's germline CDR1 is SGDLS and CDR2 YYNGEE. CDR3 sequence reads: CASSPGTSNEQFF. The CDR3 coding sequence is TGTGCCAGCAGCCCGGGGACTAGCAATGAGCAGTTCTTC.

This clone was seen a few times. The gene calls are TRBV2 and TRBJ1-5; no firm D call. The V end lost 3 bases, the J end lost 7 bases, and 4 bases lay between the germline ends. Germline CDR1 SNHLY, CDR2 FYNNEI. This CDR3 has 11 amino acids. Here the CDR3 DNA reads TGTGCCAGCAGTGACGAGCAGCCCCAGCATTTT. This sequence encodes CASSDEQPQHF.

This chain joins TRBV4-3 and TRBJ2-7; TRBD1 agrees at 9 bases. The CDR3 consists of 16 residues. With V trimmed by 0 bases and J by 4 bases, 7 bases remained unmatched. Per germline, CDR1 LGHNA and CDR2 YSLEER. The CDR3 region is CASSQDGTGSGYEQYF. The CDR3 DNA sequence: TGCGCCAGCAGCCAAGATGGGACAGGGAGTGGTTACGAGCAGTACTTC.

The chain couples TRBV9 to TRBJ2-7, with 9 bases matching TRBD1. Trimming removed 3 bases from V and 7 bases from J; junction bases left unmatched: 14. CDR3 length equals 16 residues. From germline, CDR1 is SGDLS and CDR2 YYNGEE. CDR3 nucleotide sequence: TGTGCCAGCAGCGGGCAGCCGGGACAGGGAACTTCGGAGCAGTACTTC. Residues: CASSGQPGQGTSEQYF.

CDR3 region: CSVRDRLSYEQYF. DNA for the CDR3: TGCAGCGTTCGGGACAGGCTATCCTACGAGCAGTACTTC. The chain joins TRBV29-1 to TRBJ2-7, with 8 bases aligning to TRBD1. With V trimmed by 5 bases and J by 1 base, 4 bases remained unmatched. Germline CDR1 SQVTM, CDR2 ANQGSEA. The CDR3 spans 13 residues.

The rearrangement links TRBV7-9 to TRBJ2-3; 9 nucleotides align to TRBD1. Germline V lookup: CDR1 SEHNR, CDR2 FQNEAQ (reference sequence). The CDR3 sequence is 15 residues long. The trim removed 4 bases at V and 4 bases at J, leaving 6 bases unmatched. The CDR3 reads CASSWTGAPPDTQYF. The DNA of the CDR3 is TGTGCCAGCAGCTGGACAGGGGCCCCGCCAGATACGCAGTATTTT.

Here the CDR3 DNA reads TGTGCCAGCAGTGAAGTGGTACCGGGGGGCTGGGGAGAGACCCAGTACTTC. Translation: CASSEVVPGGWGETQYF. The chain joins TRBV6-1 to TRBJ2-5; the D gene is possibly TRBD2 (7 bases). V lost 1 base and J 4 bases, leaving 19 bases between the germline ends. The CDR3 sequence is 17 residues long. CDR1 MNHNS and CDR2 SASEGT come from the germline V gene.

The chain uses TRBV7-9 and TRBJ1-2; maybe TRBD1 (5 bases). Germline loops: CDR1 SEHNR, CDR2 FQNEAQ (reference sequence). V was pared by 5 bases and J by 8 bases, with 9 bases between. CDR3 length: 11 residues. The CDR3 nucleotides read TGTGCCAGCAGCGGGGGAGGAGGCTACACCTTC. Protein sequence: CASSGGGGYTF.

The V gene is TRBV5-1, the J gene TRBJ1-6; TRBD1 aligns across 7 bases. The CDR3 is 15 amino acids. The germline V gene has CDR1 SGHRS and CDR2 YFSETQ. V trimming: 2 bases; J trimming: 7 bases; junction bases outside the gene matches: 6. CDR3 DNA: TGCGCCAGCAGCTTCGGGACAGCTAAAAATTCACCCCTCCACTTT. This translates into CASSFGTAKNSPLHF.

The rearrangement joins TRBV30 to TRBJ2-2; possible D gene TRBD1, 6 bases. The CDR3 runs 12 residues. Trimming pared 8 bases from V and 5 bases from J, leaving 12 bases between. The germline gives CDR1 GTSNPN, CDR2 SVGIG (reference sequence). This chain's CDR3 is CAAYRVTGELFF. For the CDR3, the DNA is TGTGCCGCATACAGGGTGACCGGGGAGCTGTTTTTT.

The V gene is TRBV2, the J gene TRBJ1-2; 8 bases map to TRBD1. Germline loops: CDR1 SNHLY, CDR2 FYNNEI. The J segment lost 1 base and the V segment lost 3 bases, leaving 10 bases of the junction unmatched. The CDR3 loop spans 17 amino acids. The CDR3 is CASSEGRTGRVNYGYTF. CDR3 coding DNA: TGTGCCAGCAGTGAGGGGAGGACAGGGAGGGTTAACTATGGCTACACCTTC.

The genes are TRBV25-1 and TRBJ1-3, with D uncertain. Trimming removed 1 base from V and 3 bases from J, with 16 bases in between. The CDR3 is 17 amino acids. Germline V CDR1 and CDR2: MGHDK, SYGVNS. CDR3 loop: CASSEFEGNFGGNTIYF. The CDR3 DNA is TGTGCCAGCAGTGAATTCGAGGGAAATTTTGGTGGAAACACCATATATTTT.

The rearrangement links TRBV6-1 to TRBJ2-7, with D possibly being TRBD2 (6 bases). V lost 4 bases and J lost 2, with 12 bases in between. Germline assignment: CDR1 MNHNS and CDR2 SASEGT. The CDR3 loop spans 14 amino acids. For the CDR3, the DNA is TGTGCCAGCAGTGGCGGGACCCTCACCTACGAGCAGTACTTC. Translating gives CASSGGTLTYEQYF.

V and J are TRBV15 and TRBJ1-5; 8 positions agree with TRBD1. The CDR3 runs to 13 residues. With V trimmed by 4 bases and J by 5 bases, 1 base remained unmatched. The germline gives CDR1 LNHNV, CDR2 YYDKDF (reference sequence). This chain's CDR3 is CATSMDRDQPQHF. CDR3 in DNA: TGTGCCACCAGCATGGACAGGGATCAGCCCCAGCATTTT.

The V and J genes are TRBV10-2 and TRBJ1-2, with D unclear. The CDR3 is 15 amino acids. V was cut by 0 bases and J by 0 bases, with 8 bases left in between. Per the germline V gene, CDR1 is WSHSY and CDR2 is SAAADI. CDR3 region: CASSESRLSNYGYTF. The CDR3 DNA sequence: TGCGCCAGCAGTGAGTCTCGTCTGTCTAACTATGGCTACACCTTC.

This clone appeared once. The chain carries TRBV6-1 and TRBJ1-1; D ambiguous. From germline, CDR1 is MNHNS and CDR2 SASEGT. This CDR3 contains 15 residues. Trimming removed 1 base at V and 5 bases at J, with 14 bases between. CDR3 coding DNA: TGTGCCAGCAGTGAAGGAAGTTTGGGGAGGACTGAAGCTTTCTTT. Amino acids: CASSEGSLGRTEAFF.

The chain joins TRBV6-6 to TRBJ1-6; 8 nucleotides line up with TRBD1. V gave up 0 bases and J gave up 7 bases; unmatched junction bases: 5. The CDR3 sequence is 16 residues long. Looked up from germline, CDR1 is MNHNY and CDR2 is SVGAGI (reference sequence). The CDR3 DNA reads as TGTGCCAGCAGTTACTCGTTCAGGGGGCAAAATTCACCCCTCCACTTT. This gives the protein CASSYSFRGQNSPLHF.

This clone has just one count. The chain links TRBV4-1 to TRBJ2-6; the D gene is possibly TRBD2 (7 bases). The CDR3 contains 19 residues. From germline, CDR1 is MGHRA and CDR2 YSYEKL. V lost 4 bases and J 0 bases, leaving 19 bases between the germline ends. CDR3 loop: CASSREGRGALSGANVLTF. CDR3 nucleotides: TGCGCCAGCAGCCGTGAGGGACGGGGGGCACTCTCTGGGGCCAACGTCCTGACTTTC.

The genes are TRBV6-6 and TRBJ1-5, with unresolved D. V was trimmed by 6 bases and J by 6 bases, leaving 15 bases between them. The CDR3 sequence is 14 residues long. Germline V gives CDR1 MNHNY, CDR2 SVGAGI (reference sequence). CDR3 nucleotides: TGTGCCAGCAGCGGACTGCAAGTGGGTCAGCCCCAGCATTTT. Translating it yields CASSGLQVGQPQHF.

The chain carries TRBV2 and TRBJ2-5; 7 bases map to TRBD2. Germline-derived CDR1 and CDR2 are SNHLY and FYNNEI. There are 14 residues in the CDR3. V was clipped by 6 bases and J by 0 bases; unmatched bases: 4. The DNA of the CDR3 is TGTGCCAGCAGGCGGGGGACCGACCAAGAGACCCAGTACTTC. Encoded protein: CASRRGTDQETQYF.

The chain has TRBV20-1 and TRBJ2-1; 12 bases are a match to TRBD2. The germline V gene has CDR1 DFQATT and CDR2 SNEGSKA (reference sequence). This CDR3 region has 11 residues. DNA of the CDR3: TGCAGAGGACTAGCGGGGAATGAGCAGTTCTTC. This sequence encodes CRGLAGNEQFF.

The genes are TRBV11-2 and TRBJ2-7; 7 positions agree with TRBD1. The CDR3 has 13 amino acids. J was trimmed by 2 bases and V by 6 bases; bases with no gene match: 4. The V gene's germline CDR1 is SGHAT and CDR2 FQNNGV. CDR3 nucleotides: TGTGCCAGCAGAGGGACAGATCCCTACGAGCAGTACTTC. Its translation is CASRGTDPYEQYF.

The chain couples TRBV7-2 to TRBJ2-5, with TRBD1 as a possible D gene (6 bases). Trimming removed 6 bases from V and 5 bases from J, with 16 bases in between. CDR1 SGHTA and CDR2 FQGNSA come from the germline V gene. There are 14 residues in the CDR3. CDR3 DNA: TGTGCCAGCAGAGCGAGGGGGAACCGGGAGACCCAGTACTTC. As protein: CASRARGNRETQYF.

The chain uses TRBV4-3 and TRBJ2-1; perhaps TRBD2 as D (6 bases). CDR1 LGHNA and CDR2 YSLEER come from the germline V gene. The CDR3 totals 15 residues. Trimming cost V 1 base and J 4 bases, with 11 bases left between them. CDR3 protein: CASSQAGDGYNEQFF. CDR3 nucleotide sequence: TGCGCCAGCAGCCAAGCGGGGGACGGATACAATGAGCAGTTCTTC.

This chain connects TRBV9 to TRBJ2-7; a possible D gene is TRBD1 (5 bases). Germline V gives CDR1 SGDLS, CDR2 YYNGEE. Trimming removed 4 bases at V and 4 bases at J, with 15 bases between. The CDR3 sequence is 14 residues long. This CDR3 is CASSPSGRVYEQYF. As DNA, the CDR3 is TGTGCCAGCAGCCCCTCCGGCAGGGTGTACGAGCAGTACTTC.

The V call is TRBV27, the J call TRBJ2-3; TRBD2 matches at 8 bases. V was pared by 7 bases and J by 6 bases, with 12 bases of the junction left unmatched. The length of the CDR3 is 15 residues. Germline V gene sequence: CDR1 MNHEY, CDR2 SMNVEV (reference sequence). The DNA of the CDR3 is TGTGCCAGCACTAGCGGAGGGCCGGGGGGGGATACGCAGTATTTT. Residues: CASTSGGPGGDTQYF.

Of note for this clone: Other DNA sequences in this specimen translate into the identical CDR3. This chain connects TRBV19 to TRBJ2-7; 10 nucleotides align to TRBD1. This CDR3 contains 13 residues. V shed 6 bases, J shed 4 bases, and the junction held 3 bases outside the gene matches. Per germline, CDR1 LNHDA and CDR2 SQIVND (reference sequence). CDR3 in amino acids: CASSRDRGYEQYF. DNA of the CDR3: TGTGCCAGTAGCCGGGACAGGGGTTACGAGCAGTACTTC.

J is TRBJ2-7 and V is TRBV7-9; TRBD2 is a possible D gene (6 bases). Germline-derived CDR1 and CDR2 are SEHNR and FQNEAQ (reference sequence). Trimming cost V 0 bases and J 6 bases, with 15 bases left between them. This CDR3 region has 15 residues. As DNA, the CDR3 is TGTGCCAGCAGCTTAGCTGGAGGGGTGGACTGCGAGCAGTACTTC. Translated, it gives CASSLAGGVDCEQYF.

The rearrangement links TRBV4-1 to TRBJ1-4; no firm D call. The CDR3 sequence is 15 residues long. Trimming removed 0 bases from V and 10 bases from J, with 15 bases in between. Germline V gives CDR1 MGHRA, CDR2 YSYEKL. The CDR3 coding sequence is TGCGCCAGCAGCCAAGATCCCCTGGAGCGGGGAAAACTGTTTTTT. Translation: CASSQDPLERGKLFF.

This chain connects TRBV19 to TRBJ1-2; TRBD1 matches at 9 bases. The CDR3 is 17 amino acids. The V and J ends lost 3 bases and 2 bases, in that order; junction bases with no gene match: 10. Germline CDR1 and CDR2: LNHDA and SQIVND (reference sequence). The CDR3 DNA reads as TGTGCCAGTAGTATCGGACCATGGACAGGGGCCAACTATGGCTACACCTTC. It codes for CASSIGPWTGANYGYTF.